A selection of T cell receptor beta chains follows, all from one sample in a study of cytomegalovirus exposure and HLA in healthy donors. The repertoire was sequenced with immunoSEQ multiplex PCR; TCRdb's copy has only in-frame clones and lacks some. The table includes roughly 330,000 clones, 75% to 90% detected once. The sample taken for sequencing was PBMCs. The receptors stem from a woman in her twenties or thirties in good health and CMV-seropositive. Each CDR3 is given without its conserved first and last residue. Each record gives: J gene, V gene, CDR3 protein.

TRBJ2-2	TRBV7-2	ASSSELAGGPNGELF
TRBJ2-7	TRBV28	ASSPWAVNYEQY
TRBJ2-3	TRBV10-1	ASSRDRDFTDTQY
TRBJ2-2	TRBV9	ASSASGGASGELF
TRBJ1-1	TRBV13	ASSLGLGATEAF
TRBJ2-1	TRBV29-1	SVDLGRYNEQF
TRBJ1-1	TRBV7-9	ASSLKNPRTGGPEAF
TRBJ2-1	TRBV27	ATSPLSGGSYNEQF
TRBJ2-7	TRBV5-1	ASKLAGGPYEQY
TRBJ2-7	TRBV11-1	ASSLTDPYEQY
TRBJ2-7	TRBV13	ASSFWRGPYEQY
TRBJ2-3	TRBV5-1	ASSTKMDTQY
TRBJ2-5	TRBV4-1	ASSQVRGLPQETQY
TRBJ2-7	TRBV29-1	SVSKGGGSYEQY
TRBJ1-1	TRBV6-5	ASASPRNTEAF
TRBJ2-7	TRBV5-1	ASSLVSLSYEQY
TRBJ2-7	TRBV5-1	ASSSPRDRVSYEQY
TRBJ2-7	TRBV7-9	ASSHAAAGGNEQY
TRBJ2-7	TRBV6-5	ASSYWTGLAYEQY
TRBJ1-6	TRBV11-2	ASSSYRGSNSPLH
TRBJ2-7	TRBV30	AWIRVETYEQY
TRBJ1-3	TRBV15	ATSAITRSGNTIY
TRBJ1-2	TRBV5-4	ASSLGSNVYGYT
TRBJ1-6	TRBV10-3	AISERQENSPLH
TRBJ2-2	TRBV30	AWTNTGELF
TRBJ2-3	TRBV12-5	ASALGPERSTDTQY
TRBJ2-3	TRBV2	ASMGSTDTQY
TRBJ2-2	TRBV29-1	SVGLGTGELF
TRBJ2-3	TRBV6-6	AIKGARTDTQY
TRBJ2-2	TRBV21-1	ASAYGELF
TRBJ2-5	TRBV11-2	ASSSGQNQETQY
TRBJ2-5	TRBV28	ASRPYYVSDYTQETQY
TRBJ2-7	TRBV4-3	ASSQAGTGNEQY
TRBJ2-3	TRBV2	ASSGGQGAGDTQY
TRBJ2-3	TRBV5-1	ASSDKTDTQY
TRBJ2-1	TRBV4-3	ASSARSGDEQF